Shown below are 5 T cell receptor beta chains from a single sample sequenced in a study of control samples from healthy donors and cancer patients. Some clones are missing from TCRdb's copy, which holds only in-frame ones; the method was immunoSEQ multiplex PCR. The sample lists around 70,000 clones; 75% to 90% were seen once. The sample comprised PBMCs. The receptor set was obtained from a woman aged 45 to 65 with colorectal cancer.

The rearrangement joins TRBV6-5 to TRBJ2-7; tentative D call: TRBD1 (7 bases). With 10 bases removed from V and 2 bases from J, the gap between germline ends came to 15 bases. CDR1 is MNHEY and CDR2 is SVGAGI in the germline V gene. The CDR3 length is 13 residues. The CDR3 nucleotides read TGTGCCACCAGGGGGGCTGGAACCTACGAGCAGTACGTC. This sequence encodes CATRGAGTYEQYV.

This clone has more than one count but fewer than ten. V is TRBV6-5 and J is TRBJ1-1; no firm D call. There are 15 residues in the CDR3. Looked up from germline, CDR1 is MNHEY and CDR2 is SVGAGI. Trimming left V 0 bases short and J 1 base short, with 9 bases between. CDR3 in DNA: TGTGCCAGCAGTTACTCGAGGCTGGGGAACACTGAAGCTTTCTTT. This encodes CASSYSRLGNTEAFF.

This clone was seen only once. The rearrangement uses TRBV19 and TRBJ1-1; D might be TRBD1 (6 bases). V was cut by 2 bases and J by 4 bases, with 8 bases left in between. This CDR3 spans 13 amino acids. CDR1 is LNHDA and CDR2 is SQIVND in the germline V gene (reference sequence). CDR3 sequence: CASSINRATEAFF. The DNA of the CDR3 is TGTGCCAGTAGTATAAACAGGGCCACTGAAGCTTTCTTT.

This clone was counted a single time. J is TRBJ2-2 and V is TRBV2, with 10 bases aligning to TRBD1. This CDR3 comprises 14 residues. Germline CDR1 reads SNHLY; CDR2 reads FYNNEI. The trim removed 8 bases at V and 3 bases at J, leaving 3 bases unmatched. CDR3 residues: CASFGQGDTGELFF. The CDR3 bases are TGTGCCAGCTTCGGACAGGGGGACACCGGGGAGCTGTTTTTT.

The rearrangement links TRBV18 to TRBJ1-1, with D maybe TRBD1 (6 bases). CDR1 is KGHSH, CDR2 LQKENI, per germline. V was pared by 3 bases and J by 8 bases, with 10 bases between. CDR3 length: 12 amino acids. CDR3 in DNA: TGTGCCAGCTCACCCGGGCAGGGGGAAGCTTTCTTT. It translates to CASSPGQGEAFF.